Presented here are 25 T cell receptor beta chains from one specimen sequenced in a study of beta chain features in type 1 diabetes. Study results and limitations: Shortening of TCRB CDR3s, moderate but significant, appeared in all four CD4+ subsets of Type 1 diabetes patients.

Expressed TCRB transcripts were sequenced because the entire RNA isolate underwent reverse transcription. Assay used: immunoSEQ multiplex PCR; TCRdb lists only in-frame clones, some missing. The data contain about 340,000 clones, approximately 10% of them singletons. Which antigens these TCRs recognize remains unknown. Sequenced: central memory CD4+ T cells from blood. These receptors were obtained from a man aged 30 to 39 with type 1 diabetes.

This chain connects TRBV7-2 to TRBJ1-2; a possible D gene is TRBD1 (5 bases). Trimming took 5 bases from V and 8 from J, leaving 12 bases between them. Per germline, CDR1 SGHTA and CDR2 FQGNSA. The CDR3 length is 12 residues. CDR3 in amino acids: CASSLQGEGYTF. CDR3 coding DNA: TGTGCCAGCAGCCTTCAGGGAGAAGGCTACACCTTC.

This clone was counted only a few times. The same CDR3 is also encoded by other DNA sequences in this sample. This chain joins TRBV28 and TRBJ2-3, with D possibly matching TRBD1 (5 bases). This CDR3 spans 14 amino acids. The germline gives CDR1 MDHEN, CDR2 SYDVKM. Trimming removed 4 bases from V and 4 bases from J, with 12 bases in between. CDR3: CASSSQGGADTQYF. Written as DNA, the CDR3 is TGTGCCAGCAGTTCCCAGGGTGGGGCAGATACGCAGTATTTT.

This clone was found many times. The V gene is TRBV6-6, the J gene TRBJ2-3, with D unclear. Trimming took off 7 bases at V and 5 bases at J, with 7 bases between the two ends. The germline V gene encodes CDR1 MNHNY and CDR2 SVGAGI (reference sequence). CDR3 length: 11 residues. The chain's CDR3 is CASKSGDTQYF. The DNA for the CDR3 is TGTGCCAGCAAGTCCGGAGATACGCAGTATTTT.

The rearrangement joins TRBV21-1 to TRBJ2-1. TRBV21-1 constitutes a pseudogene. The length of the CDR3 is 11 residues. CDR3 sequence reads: CASSHGPPQFF. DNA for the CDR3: TGTGCCAGCAGCCACGGGCCCCCACAGTTCTTC.

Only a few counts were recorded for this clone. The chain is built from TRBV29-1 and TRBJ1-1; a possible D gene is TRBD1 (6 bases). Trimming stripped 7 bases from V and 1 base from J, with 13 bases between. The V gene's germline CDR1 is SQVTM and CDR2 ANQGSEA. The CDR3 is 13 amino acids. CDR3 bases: TGCAGCGGTCATACAGGGAAGAACACTGAAGCTTTCTTT. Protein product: CSGHTGKNTEAFF.

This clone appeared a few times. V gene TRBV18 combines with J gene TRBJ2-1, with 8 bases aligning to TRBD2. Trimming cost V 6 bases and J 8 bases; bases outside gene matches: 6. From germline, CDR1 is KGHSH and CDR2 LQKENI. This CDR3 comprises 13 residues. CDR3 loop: CASSVPGLDEQFF. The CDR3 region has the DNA TGTGCCAGCTCCGTCCCGGGACTAGATGAGCAGTTCTTC.

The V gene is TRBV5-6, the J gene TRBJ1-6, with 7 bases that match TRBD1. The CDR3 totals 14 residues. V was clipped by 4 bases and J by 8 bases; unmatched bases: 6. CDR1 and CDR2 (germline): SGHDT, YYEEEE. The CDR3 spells CASSLDRAHSPLHF. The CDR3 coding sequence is TGTGCCAGCAGCCTTGACAGGGCCCATTCACCCCTCCACTTT.

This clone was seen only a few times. CDR3 loop: CATMDRVRDEQYF. CDR3 nucleotides: TGTGCCACCATGGACAGGGTTCGCGACGAGCAGTACTTC. The chain employs TRBV19 and TRBJ2-7; TRBD1 matches at 8 bases. There are 13 residues in the CDR3. J gave up 5 bases and V 10 bases, and 10 bases lay outside the gene matches. Germline CDR1 and CDR2: LNHDA and SQIVND (reference sequence).

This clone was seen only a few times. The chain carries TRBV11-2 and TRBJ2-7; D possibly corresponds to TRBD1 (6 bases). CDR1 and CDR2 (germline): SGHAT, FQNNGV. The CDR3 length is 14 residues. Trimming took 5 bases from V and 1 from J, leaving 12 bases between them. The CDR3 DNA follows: TGTGCCAGCAGCAATCAGGGGTTTTCCTACGAGCAGTACTTC. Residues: CASSNQGFSYEQYF.

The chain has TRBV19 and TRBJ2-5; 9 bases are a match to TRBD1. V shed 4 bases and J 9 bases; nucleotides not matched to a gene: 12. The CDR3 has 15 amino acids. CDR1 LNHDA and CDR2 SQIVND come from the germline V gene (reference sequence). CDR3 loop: CASSTGQGPGQAQYF. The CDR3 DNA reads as TGTGCCAGTAGTACGGGACAGGGCCCTGGGCAGGCCCAGTACTTC.

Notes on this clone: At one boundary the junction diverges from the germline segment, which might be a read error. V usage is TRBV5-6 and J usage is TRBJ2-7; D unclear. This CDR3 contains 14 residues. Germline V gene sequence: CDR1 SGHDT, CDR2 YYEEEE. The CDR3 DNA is TGTGCCAGCAGCTTGGGACGGCCCTCCCACGAGCAGTACTTC. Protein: CASSLGRPSHEQYF.

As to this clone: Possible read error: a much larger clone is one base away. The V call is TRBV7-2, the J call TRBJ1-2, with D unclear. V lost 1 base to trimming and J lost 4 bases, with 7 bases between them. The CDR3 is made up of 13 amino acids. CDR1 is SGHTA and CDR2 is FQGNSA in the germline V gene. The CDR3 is CASSLGGVYGYTF. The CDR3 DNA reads TGTGCCAGCAGCTTAGGCGGGGTCTATGGCTACACCTTC. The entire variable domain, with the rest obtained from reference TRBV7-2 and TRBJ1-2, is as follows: GAGVSQSPSNKVTEKGKDVELRCDPISGHTALYWYRQSLGQGLEFLIYFQGNSAPDKSGLPSDRFSAERTGGSVSTLTIQRTQQEDSAVYLCASSLGGVYGYTFGSGTRLTVV.

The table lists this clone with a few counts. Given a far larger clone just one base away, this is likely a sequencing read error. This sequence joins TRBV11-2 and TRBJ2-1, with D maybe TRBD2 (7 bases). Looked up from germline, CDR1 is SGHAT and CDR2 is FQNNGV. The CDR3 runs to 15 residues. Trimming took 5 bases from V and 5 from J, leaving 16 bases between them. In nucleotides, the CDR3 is TGTGCCAGCAGCGGACTGGGCGGGGGCGACAATGAGCAGTTCTTC. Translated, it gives CASSGLGGGDNEQFF.

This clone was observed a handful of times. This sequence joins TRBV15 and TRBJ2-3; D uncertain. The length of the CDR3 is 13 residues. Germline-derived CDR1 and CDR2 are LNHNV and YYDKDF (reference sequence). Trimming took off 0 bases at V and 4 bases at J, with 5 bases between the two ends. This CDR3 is CATSRDPADTQYF. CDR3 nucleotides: TGTGCCACCAGCAGAGATCCAGCAGATACGCAGTATTTT.

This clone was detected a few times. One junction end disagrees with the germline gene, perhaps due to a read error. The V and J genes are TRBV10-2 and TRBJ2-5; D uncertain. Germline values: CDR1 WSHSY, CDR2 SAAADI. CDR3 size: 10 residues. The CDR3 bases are TGCGCCAGCAGTGATTTTAAACCGCACTTC. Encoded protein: CASSDFKPHF.

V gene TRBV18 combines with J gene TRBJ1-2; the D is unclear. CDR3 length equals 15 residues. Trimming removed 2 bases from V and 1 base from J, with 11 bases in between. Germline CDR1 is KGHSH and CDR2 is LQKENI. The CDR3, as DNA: TGTGCCAGCTCACCATCCGCTGATGGTAACTATGGCTACACCTTC. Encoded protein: CASSPSADGNYGYTF.

For the CDR3, the DNA is TGTGCCAGTAGTATAGACCGGCGGGGGACTGCGTATTTT. It specifies CASSIDRRGTAYF. The V gene is TRBV19, the J gene TRBJ2-3; 7 bases map to TRBD2. CDR1 and CDR2 (germline): LNHDA, SQIVND (reference sequence). V lost 0 bases and J lost 14; bases outside the gene matches: 8. The CDR3 loop spans 13 amino acids.

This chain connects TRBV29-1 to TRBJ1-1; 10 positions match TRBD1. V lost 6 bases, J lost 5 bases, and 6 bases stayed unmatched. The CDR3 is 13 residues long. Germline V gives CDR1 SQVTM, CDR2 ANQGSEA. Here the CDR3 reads CSVMTGGATEAFF. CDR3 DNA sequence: TGCAGCGTAATGACAGGGGGCGCGACTGAAGCTTTCTTT.

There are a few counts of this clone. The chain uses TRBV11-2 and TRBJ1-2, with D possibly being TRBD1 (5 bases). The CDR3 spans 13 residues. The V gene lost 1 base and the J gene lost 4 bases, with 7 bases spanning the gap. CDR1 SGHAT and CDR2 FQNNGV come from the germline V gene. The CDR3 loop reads CASSLVGTYGYTF. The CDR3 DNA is TGTGCCAGCAGCTTAGTAGGGACCTATGGCTACACCTTC.

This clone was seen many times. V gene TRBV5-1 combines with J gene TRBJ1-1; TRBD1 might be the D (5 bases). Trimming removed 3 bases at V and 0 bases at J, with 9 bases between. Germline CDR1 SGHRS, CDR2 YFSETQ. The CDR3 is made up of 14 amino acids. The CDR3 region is CASSSDSMNTEAFF. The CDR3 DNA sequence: TGCGCCAGCAGCTCCGACAGCATGAACACTGAAGCTTTCTTT.

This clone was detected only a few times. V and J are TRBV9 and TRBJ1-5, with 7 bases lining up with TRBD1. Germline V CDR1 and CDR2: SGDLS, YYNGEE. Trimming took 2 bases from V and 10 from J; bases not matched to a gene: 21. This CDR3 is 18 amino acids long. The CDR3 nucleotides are TGTGCCAGCAGCGTTTTTAAGACAGGCAGGGGGTCCGTTCAACCCCAGCATTTT. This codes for CASSVFKTGRGSVQPQHF.

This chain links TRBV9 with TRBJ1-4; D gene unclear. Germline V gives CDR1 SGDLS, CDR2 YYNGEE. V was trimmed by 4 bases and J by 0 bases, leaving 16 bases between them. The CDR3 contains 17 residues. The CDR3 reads CASSPGREPATNEKLFF. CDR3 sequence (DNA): TGTGCCAGCAGCCCCGGTCGGGAACCTGCAACTAATGAAAAACTGTTTTTT.

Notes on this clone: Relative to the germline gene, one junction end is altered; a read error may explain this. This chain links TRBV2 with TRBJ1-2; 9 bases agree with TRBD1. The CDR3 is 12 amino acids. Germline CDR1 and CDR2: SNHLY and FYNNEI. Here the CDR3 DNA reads TGTGCCAGCAGTGAAGTTGGGACAGGGCCCTCCTTT. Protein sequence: CASSEVGTGPSF.

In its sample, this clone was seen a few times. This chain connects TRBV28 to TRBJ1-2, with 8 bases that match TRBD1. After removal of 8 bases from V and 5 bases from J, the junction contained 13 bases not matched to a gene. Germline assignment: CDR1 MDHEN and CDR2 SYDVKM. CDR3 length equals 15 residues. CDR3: CASAYASGGAYGYTF. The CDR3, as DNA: TGTGCCAGCGCCTACGCGTCAGGGGGCGCGTATGGCTACACCTTC.

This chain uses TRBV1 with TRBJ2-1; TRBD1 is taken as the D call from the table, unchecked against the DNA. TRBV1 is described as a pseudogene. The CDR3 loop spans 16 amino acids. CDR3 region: CTSSYNPGQDYNEQFF. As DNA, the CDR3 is TGCACCAGCAGCTACAATCCGGGACAGGACTACAATGAGCAGTTCTTC.